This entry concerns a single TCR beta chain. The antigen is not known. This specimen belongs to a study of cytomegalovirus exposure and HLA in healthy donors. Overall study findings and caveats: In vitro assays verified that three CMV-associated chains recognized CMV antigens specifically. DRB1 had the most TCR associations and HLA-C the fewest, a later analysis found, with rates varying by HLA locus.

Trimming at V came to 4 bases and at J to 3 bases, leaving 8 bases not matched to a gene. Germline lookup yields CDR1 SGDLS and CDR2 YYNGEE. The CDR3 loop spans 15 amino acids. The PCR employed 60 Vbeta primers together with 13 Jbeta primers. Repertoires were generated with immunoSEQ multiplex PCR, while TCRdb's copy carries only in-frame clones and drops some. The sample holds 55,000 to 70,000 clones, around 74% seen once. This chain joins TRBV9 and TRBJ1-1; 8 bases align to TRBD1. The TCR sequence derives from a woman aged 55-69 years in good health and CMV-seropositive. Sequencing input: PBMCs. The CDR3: CASSPRTGQHTEAFF. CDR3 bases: TGTGCCAGCAGCCCCAGGACAGGGCAACACACTGAAGCTTTCTTT.